This TCR beta chain comes out of a study of blood T cell repertoires in COVID-19. Study-level information: The samples span acute and convalescent COVID-19 from the United States, Italy and Spain. T cells, B-cell-depleted T cells, or PBMCs supplied cDNA or gDNA.

Original data processing: Amplified reference gene primers provided the basis for estimating nucleated cell counts. Assay used: immunoSEQ multiplex PCR; TCRdb lists only in-frame clones, some missing. That table supplies the V and J calls and clone size; D and trimming were determined from the DNA. Here the sample spans approximately 300,000 clones, 85% to 90% being singletons. This CDR3 spans 15 amino acids. From germline, CDR1 is LNHDA and CDR2 SQIVND (reference sequence). The V and J ends lost 5 bases and 2 bases, in that order; junction bases with no gene match: 6. Enrolment of Seattle patients took place during active infection, and they were followed longitudinally.

The chain links TRBV19 to TRBJ1-2; 9 nucleotides align to TRBD1. This clonotype originated in a woman in her 50s with COVID-19, enrolled during active disease. The material sequenced was peripheral blood. The CDR3 DNA sequence: TGTGCCAGTAGTCCATGGGACAGGGAGAACTATGGCTACACCTTC. Translated, it gives CASSPWDRENYGYTF.